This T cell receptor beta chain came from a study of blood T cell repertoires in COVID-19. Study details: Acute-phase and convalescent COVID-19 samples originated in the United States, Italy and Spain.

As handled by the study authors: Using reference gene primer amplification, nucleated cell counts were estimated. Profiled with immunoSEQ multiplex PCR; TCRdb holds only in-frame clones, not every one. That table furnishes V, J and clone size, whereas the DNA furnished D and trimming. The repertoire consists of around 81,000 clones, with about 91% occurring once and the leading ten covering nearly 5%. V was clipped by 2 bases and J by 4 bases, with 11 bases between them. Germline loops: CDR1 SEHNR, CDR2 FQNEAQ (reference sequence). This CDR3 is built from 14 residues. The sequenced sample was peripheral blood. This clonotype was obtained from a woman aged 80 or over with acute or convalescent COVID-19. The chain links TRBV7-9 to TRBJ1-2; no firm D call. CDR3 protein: CASSLRTSSYGYTF. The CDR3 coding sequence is TGTGCCAGCAGCTTAAGGACTTCCTCCTATGGCTACACCTTC. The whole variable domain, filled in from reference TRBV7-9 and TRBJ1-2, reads DTGVSQNPRHKITKRGQNVTFRCDPISEHNRLYWYRQTLGQGPEFLTYFQNEAQLEKSRLLSDRFSAERPKGSFSTLEIQRTEQGDSAMYLCASSLRTSSYGYTFGSGTRLTVV.